The rows below give T cell receptor beta chains drawn from one sample of a study of control samples from healthy donors and cancer patients. Sequenced by immunoSEQ multiplex PCR; TCRdb stores in-frame clones only, minus some. In the table there are some 41,000 clones, about 89% of which are singletons. Sequences were obtained from PBMCs. The receptors here all came from a woman in her sixties or seventies with lung cancer. Each CDR3 is given with its conserved first and last residue. Each record gives: clone size, D gene, V gene, J gene, CDR3 protein, CDR3 DNA. The D gene is left open where the match is weak. Size tells how often a clone was seen (once, few, many) or the class of an expanded clone, and some rows leave it out.

abundance: NA
d_gene: NA
v_gene: TRBV2
j_gene: TRBJ1-1
CDR3aa: CASSEQGNTEAFF
CDR3nt: TGTGCCAGCAGTGAACAGGGGAACACTGAAGCTTTCTTT

abundance: NA
d_gene: NA
v_gene: TRBV30
j_gene: TRBJ1-2
CDR3aa: CAWNWGVGGNYGYTF
CDR3nt: TGTGCCTGGAATTGGGGTGTAGGGGGGAACTATGGCTACACCTTC

abundance: NA
d_gene: NA
v_gene: TRBV19
j_gene: TRBJ2-2
CDR3aa: CASSTTNGAGELFF
CDR3nt: TGTGCCAGTAGTACGACTAACGGGGCCGGGGAGCTGTTTTTT

abundance: once
d_gene: TRBD1
v_gene: TRBV30
j_gene: TRBJ1-5
CDR3aa: CAWRSGTGGRQPQHF
CDR3nt: TGTGCCTGGAGATCGGGGACAGGGGGCCGGCAGCCCCAGCATTTT

abundance: NA
d_gene: NA
v_gene: TRBV7-3
j_gene: TRBJ1-1
CDR3aa: CASSPQGGDTEAFF
CDR3nt: TGTGCCAGCAGCCCCCAGGGCGGTGACACTGAAGCTTTCTTT

abundance: NA
d_gene: NA
v_gene: TRBV19
j_gene: TRBJ2-1
CDR3aa: CASSIDRSSYNEQFF
CDR3nt: TGTGCCAGTAGTATAGACAGGAGCTCCTACAATGAGCAGTTCTTC

abundance: NA
d_gene: TRBD2
v_gene: TRBV7-9
j_gene: TRBJ2-7
CDR3aa: CASSLSWGLASYEQYF
CDR3nt: TGTGCCAGCAGCCTATCCTGGGGACTAGCATCCTACGAGCAGTACTTC

abundance: once
d_gene: TRBD1
v_gene: TRBV5-1
j_gene: TRBJ1-5
CDR3aa: CASSLGQGRQPQHF
CDR3nt: TGCGCCAGCAGCTTAGGACAGGGGAGACAGCCCCAGCATTTT

abundance: NA
d_gene: NA
v_gene: TRBV9
j_gene: TRBJ2-1
CDR3aa: CASSVGGHWDEQFF
CDR3nt: TGTGCCAGCAGCGTAGGGGGCCATTGGGATGAGCAGTTCTTC

abundance: NA
d_gene: NA
v_gene: TRBV4-2
j_gene: TRBJ1-2
CDR3aa: CASSQGRAGYTF
CDR3nt: TGTGCCAGCAGCCAAGGAAGGGCTGGCTACACCTTC

abundance: NA
d_gene: NA
v_gene: TRBV6-1
j_gene: TRBJ2-1
CDR3aa: CASSEGGGTYNEQFF
CDR3nt: TGTGCCAGCAGTGAAGGTGGGGGAACCTACAATGAGCAGTTCTTC

abundance: NA
d_gene: TRBD1
v_gene: TRBV4-1
j_gene: TRBJ2-7
CDR3aa: CASSQERTGGYYEQYF
CDR3nt: TGCGCCAGCAGCCAAGAACGGACAGGAGGCTACTACGAGCAGTACTTC

abundance: once
d_gene: NA
v_gene: TRBV7-7
j_gene: TRBJ2-5
CDR3aa: CASSQDPEETQYF
CDR3nt: TGTGCCAGCAGCCAGGACCCGGAGGAGACCCAGTACTTC

abundance: NA
d_gene: NA
v_gene: TRBV4-3
j_gene: TRBJ2-3
CDR3aa: CASSQWLSSTDTQYF
CDR3nt: TGCGCCAGCAGCCAATGGCTGAGTAGCACAGATACGCAGTATTTT

abundance: NA
d_gene: TRBD2
v_gene: TRBV3-1/TRBV3-2
j_gene: TRBJ2-3
CDR3aa: CASSQGSGSGVDTQYF
CDR3nt: TGTGCCAGCAGCCAAGGGAGCGGGAGTGGGGTAGATACGCAGTATTTT

abundance: NA
d_gene: NA
v_gene: TRBV19
j_gene: TRBJ1-1
CDR3aa: CASSIFGGMNTEAFF
CDR3nt: TGTGCCAGTAGTATTTTCGGGGGCATGAACACTGAAGCTTTCTTT

abundance: NA
d_gene: NA
v_gene: TRBV30
j_gene: TRBJ1-5
CDR3aa: CAWGTYSNQPQHF
CDR3nt: TGTGCCTGGGGGACTTATAGCAATCAGCCCCAGCATTTT

abundance: NA
d_gene: NA
v_gene: TRBV6-5
j_gene: TRBJ2-1
CDR3aa: CASSWGTPANNEQFF
CDR3nt: TGTGCCAGCAGTTGGGGGACCCCAGCGAACAATGAGCAGTTCTTC

abundance: NA
d_gene: TRBD1
v_gene: TRBV7-9
j_gene: TRBJ1-1
CDR3aa: CASSKEGQGGMNTEAFF
CDR3nt: TGTGCCAGCAGCAAAGAGGGACAGGGGGGCATGAACACTGAAGCTTTCTTT

abundance: NA
d_gene: NA
v_gene: TRBV3-1/TRBV3-2
j_gene: TRBJ1-2
CDR3aa: CASSQYGDGYTF
CDR3nt: TGTGCCAGCAGCCAATACGGAGATGGCTACACCTTC

abundance: NA
d_gene: NA
v_gene: TRBV5-4
j_gene: TRBJ1-1
CDR3aa: CASSLDRRNTEAFF
CDR3nt: TGTGCCAGCAGCTTGGACAGGCGGAACACTGAAGCTTTCTTT

abundance: once
d_gene: NA
v_gene: TRBV5-1
j_gene: TRBJ2-7
CDR3aa: CASRMGGEQYF
CDR3nt: TGCGCCAGCAGGATGGGGGGAGAGCAGTACTTC

abundance: NA
d_gene: TRBD1
v_gene: TRBV5-4
j_gene: TRBJ1-4
CDR3aa: CASSRRGQYEKLFF
CDR3nt: TGTGCCAGCAGCCGCAGGGGGCAATATGAAAAACTGTTTTTT

abundance: NA
d_gene: NA
v_gene: TRBV9
j_gene: TRBJ1-1
CDR3aa: CASSVEHNTEAFF
CDR3nt: TGTGCCAGCAGCGTAGAACACAACACTGAAGCTTTCTTT

abundance: once
d_gene: TRBD1
v_gene: TRBV27
j_gene: TRBJ2-7
CDR3aa: CASSLRVGTGTYEQYF
CDR3nt: TGTGCCAGCAGTTTACGCGTCGGGACAGGGACATACGAGCAGTACTTC

abundance: NA
d_gene: NA
v_gene: TRBV30
j_gene: TRBJ2-3
CDR3aa: CAWSAPGTLNTQYF
CDR3nt: TGTGCCTGGAGCGCCCCCGGGACACTGAATACGCAGTATTTT

abundance: NA
d_gene: NA
v_gene: TRBV25-1
j_gene: TRBJ1-1
CDR3aa: CASSEWEHSNTEAFF
CDR3nt: TGTGCCAGCAGTGAATGGGAACACTCGAACACTGAAGCTTTCTTT

abundance: NA
d_gene: NA
v_gene: TRBV7-9
j_gene: TRBJ2-2
CDR3aa: CASSWDTGELFF
CDR3nt: TGTGCCAGCAGCTGGGACACCGGGGAGCTGTTTTTT

abundance: NA
d_gene: TRBD1
v_gene: TRBV7-9
j_gene: TRBJ1-4
CDR3aa: CASSSRDRGTNEKLFF
CDR3nt: TGTGCCAGCAGCTCCCGGGACAGGGGAACTAATGAAAAACTGTTTTTT

abundance: once
d_gene: NA
v_gene: TRBV5-1
j_gene: TRBJ2-7
CDR3aa: CASSFDRSYEQYF
CDR3nt: TGCGCCAGCAGCTTTGACCGTTCCTACGAGCAGTACTTC

abundance: NA
d_gene: NA
v_gene: TRBV5-1
j_gene: TRBJ2-7
CDR3aa: CASSLVSTTVSYEQYF
CDR3nt: TGCGCCAGCAGCTTGGTTTCGACGACAGTGTCCTACGAGCAGTACTTC

abundance: NA
d_gene: NA
v_gene: TRBV7-2
j_gene: TRBJ2-7
CDR3aa: CASSLARGSYEQYF
CDR3nt: TGTGCCAGCAGCTTAGCACGGGGGTCCTACGAGCAGTACTTC

abundance: NA
d_gene: TRBD2
v_gene: TRBV27
j_gene: TRBJ2-4
CDR3aa: CASSWRELVKNIQYF
CDR3nt: TGTGCCAGCAGTTGGCGGGAGTTAGTCAAAAACATTCAGTACTTC

abundance: NA
d_gene: TRBD2
v_gene: TRBV4-3
j_gene: TRBJ2-3
CDR3aa: CASSQEVTSGRRGTQYF
CDR3nt: TGCGCCAGCAGCCAAGAGGTGACTAGCGGGAGAAGGGGTACGCAGTATTTT

abundance: NA
d_gene: TRBD2
v_gene: TRBV30
j_gene: TRBJ2-7
CDR3aa: CACRLAGIVGFYEQYF
CDR3nt: TGTGCCTGTCGACTAGCGGGAATAGTTGGTTTCTACGAGCAGTACTTC

abundance: NA
d_gene: TRBD2
v_gene: TRBV11-3
j_gene: TRBJ2-1
CDR3aa: CASSLLSWTSPINEQFF
CDR3nt: TGTGCCAGCAGCTTACTAAGTTGGACTAGCCCCATCAATGAGCAGTTCTTC

abundance: NA
d_gene: TRBD1
v_gene: TRBV5-4
j_gene: TRBJ2-7
CDR3aa: CASSRGQATYEQYF
CDR3nt: TGTGCCAGCAGCAGGGGACAGGCAACCTACGAGCAGTACTTC

abundance: NA
d_gene: NA
v_gene: TRBV10-2
j_gene: TRBJ1-1
CDR3aa: CASSEWSGGNTEAFF
CDR3nt: TGCGCCAGCAGTGAGTGGAGCGGGGGGAACACTGAAGCTTTCTTT

abundance: once
d_gene: NA
v_gene: TRBV18
j_gene: TRBJ2-5
CDR3aa: CASSPENKETQYF
CDR3nt: TGTGCCAGCTCACCAGAGAATAAAGAGACCCAGTACTTC

abundance: NA
d_gene: TRBD1
v_gene: TRBV18
j_gene: TRBJ2-3
CDR3aa: CASSPEQGLRVADTQYF
CDR3nt: TGTGCCAGCTCACCGGAACAGGGGCTGAGAGTTGCAGATACGCAGTATTTT

abundance: once
d_gene: NA
v_gene: TRBV5-1
j_gene: TRBJ2-1
CDR3aa: CASSALAPSSYNEQFF
CDR3nt: TGCGCCAGCAGCGCCCTGGCACCGAGCTCCTACAATGAGCAGTTCTTC

abundance: NA
d_gene: NA
v_gene: TRBV9
j_gene: TRBJ1-5
CDR3aa: CASSTDSGGLSNQPQHF
CDR3nt: TGTGCCAGCAGCACAGATTCGGGGGGCCTTAGCAATCAGCCCCAGCATTTT

abundance: few
d_gene: TRBD1
v_gene: TRBV9
j_gene: TRBJ2-7
CDR3aa: CASSAGTGGSYEQYF
CDR3nt: TGTGCCAGCAGCGCCGGGACAGGGGGTTCCTACGAGCAGTACTTC

abundance: NA
d_gene: NA
v_gene: TRBV5-6
j_gene: TRBJ1-6
CDR3aa: CASSFLGTTKKWPLHF
CDR3nt: TGTGCCAGCAGCTTCCTAGGGACAACCAAGAAGTGGCCCCTCCACTTT

abundance: NA
d_gene: NA
v_gene: TRBV9
j_gene: TRBJ1-4
CDR3aa: CASSLRGAGDEKLFF
CDR3nt: TGTGCCAGCAGCCTTCGAGGGGCAGGTGATGAAAAACTGTTTTTT

abundance: NA
d_gene: NA
v_gene: TRBV7-3
j_gene: TRBJ2-1
CDR3aa: CASSLTERDEQFF
CDR3nt: TGTGCCAGCAGCTTAACAGAGCGGGATGAGCAGTTCTTC

abundance: NA
d_gene: NA
v_gene: TRBV5-6
j_gene: TRBJ2-7
CDR3aa: CASSLDYGTYEQYF
CDR3nt: TGTGCCAGCAGCTTGGACTACGGAACCTACGAGCAGTACTTC